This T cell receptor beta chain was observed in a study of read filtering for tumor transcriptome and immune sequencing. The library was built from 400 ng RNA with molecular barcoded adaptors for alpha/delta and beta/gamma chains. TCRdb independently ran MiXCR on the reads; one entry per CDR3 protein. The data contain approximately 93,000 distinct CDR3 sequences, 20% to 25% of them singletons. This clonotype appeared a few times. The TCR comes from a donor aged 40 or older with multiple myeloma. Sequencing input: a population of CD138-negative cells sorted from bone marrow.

CDR3 amino acids: CASSTLAGSTDTQYF. The CDR3 DNA sequence: TGTGCCAGTAGTACGTTAGCGGGGAGCACAGATACGCAGTATTTT. V and J are TRBV19 and TRBJ2-3; 8 nucleotides agree with TRBD2. J lost 0 bases, V lost 4 bases, and 3 bases had no gene match. The germline CDR1 and CDR2 sequences are LNHDA and SQIVND (reference sequence). The CDR3 runs 15 residues.